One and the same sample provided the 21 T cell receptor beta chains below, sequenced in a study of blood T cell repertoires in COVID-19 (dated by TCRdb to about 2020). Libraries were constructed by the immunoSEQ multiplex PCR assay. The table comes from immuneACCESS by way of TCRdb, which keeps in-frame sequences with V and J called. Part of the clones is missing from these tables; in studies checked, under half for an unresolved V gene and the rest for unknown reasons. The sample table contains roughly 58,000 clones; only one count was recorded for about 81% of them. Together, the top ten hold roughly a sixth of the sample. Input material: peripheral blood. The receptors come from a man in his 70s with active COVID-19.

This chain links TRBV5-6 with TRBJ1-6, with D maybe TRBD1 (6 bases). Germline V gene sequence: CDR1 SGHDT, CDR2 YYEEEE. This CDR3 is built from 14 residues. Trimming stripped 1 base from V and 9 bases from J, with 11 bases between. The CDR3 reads CASSLSRGGSPLHF. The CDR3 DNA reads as TGTGCCAGCAGCTTGTCCAGGGGCGGTTCACCCCTCCACTTT.

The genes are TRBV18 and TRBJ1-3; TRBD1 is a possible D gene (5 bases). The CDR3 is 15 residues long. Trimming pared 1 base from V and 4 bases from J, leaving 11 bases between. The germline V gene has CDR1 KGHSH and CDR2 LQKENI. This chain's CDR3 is CASSPLPTEGNTIYF. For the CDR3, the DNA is TGTGCCAGCTCACCACTTCCGACAGAAGGAAACACCATATATTTT. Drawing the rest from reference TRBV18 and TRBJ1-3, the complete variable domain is NAGVMQNPRHLVRRRGQEARLRCSPMKGHSHVYWYRQLPEEGLKFMVYLQKENIIDESGMPKERFSAEFPKEGPSILRIQQVVRGDSAAYFCASSPLPTEGNTIYFGEGSWLTVV.

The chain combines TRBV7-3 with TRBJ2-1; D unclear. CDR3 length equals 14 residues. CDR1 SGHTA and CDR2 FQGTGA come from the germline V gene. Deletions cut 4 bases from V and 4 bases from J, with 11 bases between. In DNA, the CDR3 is TGTGCCAGCAGCTCGGAGAGCGAGTACAATGAGCAGTTCTTC. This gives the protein CASSSESEYNEQFF.

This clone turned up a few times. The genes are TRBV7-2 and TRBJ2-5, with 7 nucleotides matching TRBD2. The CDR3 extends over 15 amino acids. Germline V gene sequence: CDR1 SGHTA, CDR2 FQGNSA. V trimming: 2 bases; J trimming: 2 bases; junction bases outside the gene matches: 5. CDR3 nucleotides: TGTGCCAGCAGCTTAACCGGACTAGGGCAAGAGACCCAGTACTTC. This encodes CASSLTGLGQETQYF.

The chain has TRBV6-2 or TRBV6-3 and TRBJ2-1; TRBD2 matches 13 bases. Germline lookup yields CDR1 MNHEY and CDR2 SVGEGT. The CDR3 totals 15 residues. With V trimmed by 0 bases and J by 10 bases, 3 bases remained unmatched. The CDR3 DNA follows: TGTGCCAGCAGTTACTCTACTAGCGGGAGGGCCGAGCAGTTCTTC. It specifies CASSYSTSGRAEQFF.

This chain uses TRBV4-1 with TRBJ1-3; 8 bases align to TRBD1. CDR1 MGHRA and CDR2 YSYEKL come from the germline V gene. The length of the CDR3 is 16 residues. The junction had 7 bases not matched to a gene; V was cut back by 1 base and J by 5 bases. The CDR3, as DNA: TGCGCCAGCAGCCAAGGCCTACAGGGGGGGAGAAACACCATATATTTT. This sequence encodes CASSQGLQGGRNTIYF.

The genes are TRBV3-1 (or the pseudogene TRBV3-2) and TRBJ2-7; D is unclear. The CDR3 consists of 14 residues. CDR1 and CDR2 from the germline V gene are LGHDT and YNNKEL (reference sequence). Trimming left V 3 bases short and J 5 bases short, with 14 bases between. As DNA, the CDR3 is TGTGCCAGCAGCCAGGTACATCTTTTCAACGAGCAGTACTTC. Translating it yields CASSQVHLFNEQYF.

CDR3 amino acids: CASSPALTNNEQFF. In DNA form, the CDR3 reads TGTGCCAGCAGCCCTGCGCTAACCAACAATGAGCAGTTCTTC. This chain uses TRBV3-1 (or the pseudogene TRBV3-2) with TRBJ2-1; D is unclear. This CDR3 is built from 14 residues. V was trimmed by 4 bases and J by 5 bases, leaving 12 bases between them. The germline V gene encodes CDR1 LGHDT and CDR2 YNNKEL (reference sequence).

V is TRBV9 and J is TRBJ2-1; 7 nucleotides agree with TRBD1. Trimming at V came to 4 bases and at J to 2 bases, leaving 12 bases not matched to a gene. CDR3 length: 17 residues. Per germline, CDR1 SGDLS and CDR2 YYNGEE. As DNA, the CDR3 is TGTGCCAGCAGCCCAACACTCAACAGGGGAGCCTACAATGAGCAGTTCTTC. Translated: CASSPTLNRGAYNEQFF.

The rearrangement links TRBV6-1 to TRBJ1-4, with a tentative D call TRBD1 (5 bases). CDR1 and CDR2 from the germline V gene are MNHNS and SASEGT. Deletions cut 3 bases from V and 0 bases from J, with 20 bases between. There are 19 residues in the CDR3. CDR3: CASSDFEGFGGSTNEKLFF. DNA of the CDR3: TGTGCCAGCAGTGACTTTGAGGGTTTCGGGGGATCAACTAATGAAAAACTGTTTTTT.

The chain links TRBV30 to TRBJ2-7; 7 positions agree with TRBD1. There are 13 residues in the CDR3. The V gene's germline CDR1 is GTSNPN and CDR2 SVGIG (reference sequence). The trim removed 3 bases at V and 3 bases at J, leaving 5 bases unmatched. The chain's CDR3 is CAWSEGQLYEQYF. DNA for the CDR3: TGTGCCTGGAGCGAGGGACAGCTCTACGAGCAGTACTTC.

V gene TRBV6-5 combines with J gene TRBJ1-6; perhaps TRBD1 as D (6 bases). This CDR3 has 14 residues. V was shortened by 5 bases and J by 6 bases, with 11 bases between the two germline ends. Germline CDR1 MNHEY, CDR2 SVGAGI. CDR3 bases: TGTGCCAGCAGTCGGGACACTCTTAATTCACCCCTCCACTTT. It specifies CASSRDTLNSPLHF.

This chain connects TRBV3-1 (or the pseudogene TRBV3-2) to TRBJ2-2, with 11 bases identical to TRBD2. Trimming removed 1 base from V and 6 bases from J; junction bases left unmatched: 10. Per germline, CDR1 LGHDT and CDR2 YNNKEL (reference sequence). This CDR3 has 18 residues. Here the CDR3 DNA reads TGTGCCAGCAGCCAAGGGACTAGCGGGCCCGAGAGGCCCGGGGAGCTGTTTTTT. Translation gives CASSQGTSGPERPGELFF.

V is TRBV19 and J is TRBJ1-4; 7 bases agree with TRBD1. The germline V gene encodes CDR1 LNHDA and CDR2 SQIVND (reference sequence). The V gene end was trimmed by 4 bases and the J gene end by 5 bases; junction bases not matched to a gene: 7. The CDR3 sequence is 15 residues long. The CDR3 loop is CASSSVQGMNEKLFF. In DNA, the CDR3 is TGTGCCAGTAGTAGCGTACAGGGGATGAATGAAAAACTGTTTTTT.

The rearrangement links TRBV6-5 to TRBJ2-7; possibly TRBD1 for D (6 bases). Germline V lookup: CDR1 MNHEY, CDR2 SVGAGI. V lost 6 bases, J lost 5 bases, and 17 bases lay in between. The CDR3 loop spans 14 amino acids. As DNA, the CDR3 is TGTGCCAGCAGCCCAGGACAGTCGATTAACGAGCAGTACTTC. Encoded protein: CASSPGQSINEQYF.

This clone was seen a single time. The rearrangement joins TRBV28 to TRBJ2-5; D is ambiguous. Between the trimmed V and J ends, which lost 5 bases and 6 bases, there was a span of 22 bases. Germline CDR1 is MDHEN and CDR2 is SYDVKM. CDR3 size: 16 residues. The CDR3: CASSPRYGAGAKTQYF. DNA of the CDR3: TGTGCCAGCAGTCCCCGGTACGGTGCCGGAGCAAAGACCCAGTACTTC.

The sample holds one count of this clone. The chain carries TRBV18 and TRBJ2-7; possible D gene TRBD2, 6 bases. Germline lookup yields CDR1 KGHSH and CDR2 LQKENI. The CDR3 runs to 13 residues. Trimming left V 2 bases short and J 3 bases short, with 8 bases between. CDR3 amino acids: CASSPATSYEQYF. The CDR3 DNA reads TGTGCCAGCTCACCAGCGACTAGCTACGAGCAGTACTTC.

CDR3 sequence reads: CASSLRPGTSRETQYF. The CDR3 DNA sequence: TGTGCCAGCAGCTTAAGGCCAGGGACTAGCAGGGAGACCCAGTACTTC. V gene TRBV7-7 combines with J gene TRBJ2-5; 9 bases are a match to TRBD2. Germline CDR1 and CDR2: SSHAT and FNYEAQ (reference sequence). This CDR3 has 16 residues. Trimming removed 2 bases from V and 5 bases from J; junction bases left unmatched: 9.

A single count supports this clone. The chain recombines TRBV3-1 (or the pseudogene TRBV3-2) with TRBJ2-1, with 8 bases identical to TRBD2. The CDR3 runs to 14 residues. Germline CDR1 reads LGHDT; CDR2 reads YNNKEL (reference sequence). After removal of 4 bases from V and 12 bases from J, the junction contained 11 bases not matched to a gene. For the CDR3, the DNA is TGTGCCAGCAGCCCGCGGGGGGAAGTTGGAGGGCAGTTCTTC. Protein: CASSPRGEVGGQFF.

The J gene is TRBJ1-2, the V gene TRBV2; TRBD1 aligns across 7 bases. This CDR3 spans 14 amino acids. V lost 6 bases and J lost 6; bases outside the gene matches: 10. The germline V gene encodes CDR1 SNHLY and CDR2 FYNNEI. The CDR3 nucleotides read TGTGCCAGCAGCTTGACAGGGTCTCAGGATGGCTACACCTTC. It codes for CASSLTGSQDGYTF.

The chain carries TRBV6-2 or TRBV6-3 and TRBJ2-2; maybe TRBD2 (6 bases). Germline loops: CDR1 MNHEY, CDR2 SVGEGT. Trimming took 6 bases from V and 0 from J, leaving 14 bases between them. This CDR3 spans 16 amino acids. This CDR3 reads CASSPLERANTGELFF. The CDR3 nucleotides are TGTGCCAGCAGCCCCCTGGAGCGGGCGAACACCGGGGAGCTGTTTTTT.